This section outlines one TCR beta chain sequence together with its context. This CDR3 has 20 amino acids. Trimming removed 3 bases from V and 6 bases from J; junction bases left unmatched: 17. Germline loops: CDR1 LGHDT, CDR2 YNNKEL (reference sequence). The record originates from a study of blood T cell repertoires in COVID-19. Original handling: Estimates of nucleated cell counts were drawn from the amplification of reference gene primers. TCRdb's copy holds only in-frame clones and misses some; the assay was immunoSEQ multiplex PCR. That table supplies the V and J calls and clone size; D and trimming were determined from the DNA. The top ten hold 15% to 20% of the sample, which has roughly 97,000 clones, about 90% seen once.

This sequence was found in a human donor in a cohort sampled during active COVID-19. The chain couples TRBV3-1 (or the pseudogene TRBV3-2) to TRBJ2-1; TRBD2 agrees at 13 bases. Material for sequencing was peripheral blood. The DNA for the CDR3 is TGTGCCAGCAGCCACCACACTAGCGGGAGGGCCAAATTGCTCTTCAATGAGCAGTTCTTC. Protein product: CASSHHTSGRAKLLFNEQFF.